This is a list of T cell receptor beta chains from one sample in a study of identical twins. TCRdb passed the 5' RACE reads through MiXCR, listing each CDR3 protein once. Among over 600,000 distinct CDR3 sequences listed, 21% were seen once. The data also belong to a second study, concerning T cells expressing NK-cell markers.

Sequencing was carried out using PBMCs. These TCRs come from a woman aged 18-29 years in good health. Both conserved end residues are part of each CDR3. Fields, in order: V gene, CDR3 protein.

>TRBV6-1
CASSRTGHSTGELFF
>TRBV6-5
CASSYGQGAYEQYF
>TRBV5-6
CASSRGGQAYGYTF
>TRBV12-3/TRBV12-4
CASSLSVRAGTTNTEAFF
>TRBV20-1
CSARGHGAHPQETQYF
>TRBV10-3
CAISDKDNEQFF
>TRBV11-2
CASSFRGGLAGISTDTQYF
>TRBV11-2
CASSYPLAQEAQETQYF
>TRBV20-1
CSAPAWTGGDTIYF
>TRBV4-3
CASSPYVTGLAIYEQYF
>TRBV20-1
CSAFRTVSWADTQYF
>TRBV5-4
CASNPWGGKDKHF
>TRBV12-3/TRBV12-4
CASSVRDIKAFF
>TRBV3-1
CASAFEGGLRYNEQFF
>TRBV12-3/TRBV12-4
CASREGPSSYTDTQYF
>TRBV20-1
CSARRGNKYNQPQHF
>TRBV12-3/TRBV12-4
CASSSRASGNTDTQYF
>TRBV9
CASSPGEGAYEQYF
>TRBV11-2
CASSPGGTSEQYF
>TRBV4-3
CASSQDLSGRQFF
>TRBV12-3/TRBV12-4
CASTLGGVNTGELFF
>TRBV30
CAWSVRPNTEAFF
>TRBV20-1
CSASGTATPYNEQFF
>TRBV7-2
CASSSTSGRMDTQYF
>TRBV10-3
CAIATDATWNEQYF
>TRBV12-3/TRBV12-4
CASSLLRGRSFGANVLTF
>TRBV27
CASSSWTSGGDEQYF
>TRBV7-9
CASSQQGDYSYEQYF
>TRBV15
CATSRDHSTGELFF
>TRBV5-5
CASSLEIGRTRTDTQYF
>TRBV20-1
CSAISTGTGWQETQYF
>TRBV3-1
CASSQVIEEQFF
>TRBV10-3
CAIRAGTSGDEQFF
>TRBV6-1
CASSASRNTEAFF
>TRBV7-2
CASSLDRGDTQYF
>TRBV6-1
CASSIQTGPNEQYF
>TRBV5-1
CASSPPGLAGGETQYF
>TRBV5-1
CASSYARNNEQFF
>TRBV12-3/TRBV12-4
CASSFGGLYEQYF